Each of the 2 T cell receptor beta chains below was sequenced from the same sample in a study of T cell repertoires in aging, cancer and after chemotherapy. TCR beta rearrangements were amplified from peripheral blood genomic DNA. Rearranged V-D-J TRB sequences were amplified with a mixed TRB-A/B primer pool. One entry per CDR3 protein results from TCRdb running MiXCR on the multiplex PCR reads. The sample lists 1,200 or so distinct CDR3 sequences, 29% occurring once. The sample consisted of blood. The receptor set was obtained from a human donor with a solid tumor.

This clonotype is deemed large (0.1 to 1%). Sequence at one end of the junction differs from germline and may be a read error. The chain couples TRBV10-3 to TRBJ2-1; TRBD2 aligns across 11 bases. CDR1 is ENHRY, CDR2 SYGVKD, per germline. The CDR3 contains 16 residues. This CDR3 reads CAISESGASGGQTVIF. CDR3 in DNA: TGTGCCATCAGTGAGTCGGGGGCTAGCGGGGGGCAGACAGTGATCTTC.

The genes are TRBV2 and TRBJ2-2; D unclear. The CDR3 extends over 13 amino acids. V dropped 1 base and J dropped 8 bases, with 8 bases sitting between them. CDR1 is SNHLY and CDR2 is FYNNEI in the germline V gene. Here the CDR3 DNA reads TGTGCCAGCAGTGAAGTCGATGGGGGGGAGCTGTTTTTT. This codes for CASSEVDGGELFF.